This T cell receptor (beta chain) was captured by sequencing in a study of identical twins. TCRdb fed the 5' RACE reads into MiXCR, producing one record per CDR3 protein. The profile shows 1.5 million to 2 million distinct CDR3 sequences, less than 35% of them singletons. As concerns this clonotype: Its antigen is still unknown.

The study, taken as a whole, reports: Twins shared out-of-frame alpha sequences with excess low generation probability.

CDR1 and CDR2 (germline): MNHNY, SVGAGI (reference sequence). CDR3 length equals 14 residues. Between the trimmed V and J ends, which lost 4 bases and 3 bases, there was a span of 13 bases. This TCR was sampled from a newborn girl in good health. The sequenced sample was cord blood. The chain joins TRBV6-6 to TRBJ2-7; no clear D gene. CDR3 sequence: CASSLTKYNYEQYF. CDR3 coding DNA: TGTGCCAGCAGTTTAACTAAATACAACTACGAGCAGTACTTC.